This is a list of T cell receptor beta chains from one sample in a study of T cells in Graves' hyperthyroidism and ophthalmopathy. MiXCR, applied by TCRdb to the multiplex PCR reads, yields one record per CDR3 protein. The sample includes more than 500,000 distinct CDR3 sequences, about half seen only once; the top ten take under 20%. Specimen: peripheral blood or thyroid tissue (not recorded which). Receptors originate from an adult woman with Graves' disease, either hyperthyroidism or ophthalmopathy (not recorded which). Both conserved end residues are part of each CDR3. The order of the fields is clone size, J gene, D gene, V gene, CDR3 protein, CDR3 DNA. A D gene is named only where the DNA matches it firmly. Some rows have no size entry. The others give once, few or many, or a class for an expanded clone.

clone_size: NA
j_call: TRBJ1-4
d_call: NA
v_call: TRBV5-1
cdr3_aa: CASSLDGSSEKLFF
cdr3_nt: TGCGCCAGCAGCTTGGACGGATCAAGTGAAAAACTGTTTTTT

clone_size: NA
j_call: TRBJ2-1
d_call: TRBD2
v_call: TRBV5-1
cdr3_aa: CASSPVVAGYNEQFF
cdr3_nt: TGCGCCAGCAGCCCAGTAGTAGCGGGGTACAATGAGCAGTTCTTC

clone_size: NA
j_call: TRBJ2-5
d_call: TRBD2
v_call: TRBV9
cdr3_aa: CASSVGGGGLGETQYF
cdr3_nt: TGTGCCAGCAGCGTAGGGGGCGGGGGGCTCGGGGAGACCCAGTACTTC

clone_size: few
j_call: TRBJ1-1
d_call: NA
v_call: TRBV29-1
cdr3_aa: CSVGPSNTEAFF
cdr3_nt: TGCAGCGTTGGGCCGAGTAACACTGAAGCTTTCTTT

clone_size: NA
j_call: TRBJ1-6
d_call: NA
v_call: TRBV25-1
cdr3_aa: CASLDGHPNSPLHF
cdr3_nt: TGTGCCAGCTTGGACGGACATCCCAATTCACCCCTCCACTTT

clone_size: NA
j_call: TRBJ2-1
d_call: NA
v_call: TRBV7-8
cdr3_aa: CASSASQRKYNEQFF
cdr3_nt: TGTGCCAGCAGCGCCTCACAGCGGAAGTACAATGAGCAGTTCTTC

clone_size: once
j_call: TRBJ2-7
d_call: TRBD1
v_call: TRBV29-1
cdr3_aa: CSVGDRVFSYEQYF
cdr3_nt: TGCAGCGTTGGAGACAGGGTTTTCTCTTACGAGCAGTACTTC

clone_size: NA
j_call: TRBJ2-5
d_call: NA
v_call: TRBV10-3
cdr3_aa: CAISEVGKETQYF
cdr3_nt: TGTGCCATCAGTGAGGTGGGGAAGGAGACCCAGTACTTC

clone_size: many
j_call: TRBJ2-7
d_call: NA
v_call: TRBV7-9
cdr3_aa: CASSERTSEQYF
cdr3_nt: TGTGCCAGCAGCGAAAGGACGTCCGAGCAGTACTTC

clone_size: NA
j_call: TRBJ2-7
d_call: NA
v_call: TRBV14
cdr3_aa: CASSQDWGERQYF
cdr3_nt: TGTGCCAGCAGCCAAGATTGGGGGGAGCGGCAGTACTTC

clone_size: NA
j_call: TRBJ2-7
d_call: TRBD2
v_call: TRBV7-9
cdr3_aa: CASSSTSGRASEQYF
cdr3_nt: TGTGCCAGCAGCTCCACTAGCGGGAGGGCCTCCGAGCAGTACTTC

clone_size: NA
j_call: TRBJ2-7
d_call: TRBD2
v_call: TRBV24-1
cdr3_aa: CATRPRLRLAGREQYF
cdr3_nt: TGTGCCACCAGACCAAGACTCAGACTAGCGGGAAGGGAGCAGTACTTC

clone_size: many
j_call: TRBJ1-1
d_call: TRBD1
v_call: TRBV7-2
cdr3_aa: CASSLLSGGTTEAFF
cdr3_nt: TGTGCCAGCAGCTTACTATCAGGGGGGACCACTGAAGCTTTCTTT

clone_size: NA
j_call: TRBJ2-2
d_call: NA
v_call: TRBV7-3
cdr3_aa: CASSEPSGELFF
cdr3_nt: TGTGCCAGCAGCGAGCCAAGCGGGGAGCTGTTTTTT

clone_size: few
j_call: TRBJ1-1
d_call: NA
v_call: TRBV29-1
cdr3_aa: CSASRGTNTEAFF
cdr3_nt: TGCAGCGCCTCCCGTGGGACTAACACTGAAGCTTTCTTT

clone_size: NA
j_call: TRBJ1-1
d_call: NA
v_call: TRBV12-3/TRBV12-4
cdr3_aa: CASRSSARTEAFF
cdr3_nt: TGTGCCAGCAGAAGTTCCGCGAGGACTGAAGCTTTCTTT

clone_size: NA
j_call: TRBJ2-5
d_call: NA
v_call: TRBV5-1
cdr3_aa: CASSTEVGVQETQHF
cdr3_nt: TGCGCCAGCAGCACTGAGGTCGGGGTTCAAGAGACCCAGCACTTC

clone_size: many
j_call: TRBJ2-7
d_call: NA
v_call: TRBV12-3/TRBV12-4
cdr3_aa: CASSLGSGPYEQYF
cdr3_nt: TGTGCCAGCAGTTTAGGTAGCGGTCCCTACGAGCAGTACTTC

clone_size: NA
j_call: TRBJ1-2
d_call: NA
v_call: TRBV29-1
cdr3_aa: CSPGTEYGYTF
cdr3_nt: TGCAGCCCTGGGACTGAGTATGGCTACACCTTC

clone_size: many
j_call: TRBJ2-7
d_call: NA
v_call: TRBV6-6
cdr3_aa: CASSYAVVRWGYEQYF
cdr3_nt: TGTGCCAGCAGTTACGCCGTGGTGAGGTGGGGGTACGAGCAGTACTTC

clone_size: NA
j_call: TRBJ2-7
d_call: TRBD1
v_call: TRBV10-3
cdr3_aa: CAITLSQGSEQYF
cdr3_nt: TGTGCCATCACATTATCACAGGGGTCCGAGCAGTACTTC

clone_size: NA
j_call: TRBJ1-5
d_call: NA
v_call: TRBV20-1
cdr3_aa: CSASRWDMPQHF
cdr3_nt: TGCAGTGCTAGTCGGTGGGACATGCCCCAGCATTTT

clone_size: NA
j_call: TRBJ2-5
d_call: TRBD2
v_call: TRBV18
cdr3_aa: CASSRTSGLWDETQYF
cdr3_nt: TGTGCCAGCTCACGGACTAGCGGTCTTTGGGACGAGACCCAGTACTTC

clone_size: NA
j_call: TRBJ2-5
d_call: NA
v_call: TRBV15
cdr3_aa: CATSRVRGGFSETQYF
cdr3_nt: TGTGCCACCAGCAGAGTACGAGGGGGGTTTTCAGAGACCCAGTACTTC

clone_size: NA
j_call: TRBJ1-5
d_call: NA
v_call: TRBV12-3/TRBV12-4
cdr3_aa: CASSQDGERETQHF
cdr3_nt: TGTGCCAGCAGTCAAGACGGGGAACGGGAGACCCAGCATTTT

clone_size: NA
j_call: TRBJ1-2
d_call: NA
v_call: TRBV29-1
cdr3_aa: CSVDGGTIRGYTF
cdr3_nt: TGCAGCGTAGACGGGGGGACTATAAGGGGCTACACCTTC

clone_size: NA
j_call: TRBJ1-2
d_call: TRBD1
v_call: TRBV10-2
cdr3_aa: CASRPDRAYGYTF
cdr3_nt: TGCGCCAGCAGACCGGACAGGGCCTATGGCTACACCTTC

clone_size: NA
j_call: TRBJ1-6
d_call: NA
v_call: TRBV7-2
cdr3_aa: CASSAIEGGYSPLHF
cdr3_nt: TGTGCCAGCAGCGCCATTGAGGGGGGGTATTCACCCCTCCACTTT

clone_size: NA
j_call: TRBJ1-5
d_call: NA
v_call: TRBV7-2
cdr3_aa: CASSLETGTQHF
cdr3_nt: TGTGCCAGCAGCTTAGAGACAGGAACCCAGCATTTT

clone_size: NA
j_call: TRBJ2-2
d_call: NA
v_call: TRBV7-2
cdr3_aa: CASSLQSAGGELFF
cdr3_nt: TGTGCCAGCAGCTTACAGTCGGCGGGCGGGGAGCTGTTTTTT

clone_size: NA
j_call: TRBJ1-4
d_call: NA
v_call: TRBV25-1
cdr3_aa: CASSRNVPNEKLFF
cdr3_nt: TGTGCCAGCAGTAGGAACGTACCGAATGAAAAACTGTTTTTT

clone_size: many
j_call: TRBJ1-2
d_call: NA
v_call: TRBV6-1
cdr3_aa: CASSRGTTNYGYTF
cdr3_nt: TGTGCCAGCAGTCGAGGCACGACTAACTATGGCTACACCTTC

clone_size: NA
j_call: TRBJ1-1
d_call: TRBD1
v_call: TRBV29-1
cdr3_aa: CSTTGLVDTEAFF
cdr3_nt: TGCAGCACGACAGGGCTGGTAGACACTGAAGCTTTCTTT

clone_size: NA
j_call: TRBJ1-1
d_call: NA
v_call: TRBV19
cdr3_aa: CASSMMAGADEAFF
cdr3_nt: TGTGCCAGTAGTATGATGGCGGGCGCCGATGAAGCTTTCTTT

clone_size: many
j_call: TRBJ2-5
d_call: TRBD1
v_call: TRBV7-3
cdr3_aa: CASSLGQEETQYF
cdr3_nt: TGTGCCAGCAGCCTGGGACAGGAAGAGACCCAGTACTTC

clone_size: once
j_call: TRBJ1-6
d_call: NA
v_call: TRBV6-5
cdr3_aa: CASRRNGAGSPLHF
cdr3_nt: TGTGCCAGCAGACGAAACGGTGCGGGCTCACCCCTCCACTTT

clone_size: few
j_call: TRBJ2-5
d_call: TRBD1
v_call: TRBV11-2
cdr3_aa: CASSVRTGEETQYF
cdr3_nt: TGTGCCAGCAGCGTGAGGACAGGGGAAGAGACCCAGTACTTC

clone_size: NA
j_call: TRBJ2-2
d_call: NA
v_call: TRBV9
cdr3_aa: CASSVAGDPANTGELFF
cdr3_nt: TGTGCCAGCAGCGTAGCCGGGGACCCAGCGAACACCGGGGAGCTGTTTTTT

clone_size: many
j_call: TRBJ1-3
d_call: NA
v_call: TRBV5-1
cdr3_aa: CASSFGTGNTIYF
cdr3_nt: TGCGCCAGCAGCTTCGGGACTGGAAACACCATATATTTT

clone_size: many
j_call: TRBJ1-5
d_call: NA
v_call: TRBV6-1
cdr3_aa: CASSEEVLRSNQPQHF
cdr3_nt: TGTGCCAGCAGTGAAGAGGTCCTGAGGAGCAATCAGCCCCAGCATTTT

clone_size: NA
j_call: TRBJ1-1
d_call: NA
v_call: TRBV7-8
cdr3_aa: CASTLGRNTEAFF
cdr3_nt: TGTGCCAGCACCCTTGGGAGGAACACTGAAGCTTTCTTT

clone_size: few
j_call: TRBJ2-5
d_call: TRBD1
v_call: TRBV24-1
cdr3_aa: CATSDSLGQGALQETQYF
cdr3_nt: TGTGCCACCAGTGATAGCCTCGGGCAGGGGGCTCTACAAGAGACCCAGTACTTC

clone_size: NA
j_call: TRBJ1-1
d_call: NA
v_call: TRBV15
cdr3_aa: CATSDPGRMNTEAFF
cdr3_nt: TGTGCCACCAGCGACCCGGGGAGGATGAACACTGAAGCTTTCTTT

clone_size: few
j_call: TRBJ2-7
d_call: TRBD1
v_call: TRBV28
cdr3_aa: CASRDRGNYEQYF
cdr3_nt: TGTGCCAGCAGGGACAGGGGTAACTACGAGCAGTACTTC

clone_size: NA
j_call: TRBJ1-5
d_call: NA
v_call: TRBV18
cdr3_aa: CASSPLRGGNQPQHF
cdr3_nt: TGTGCCAGCTCACCACTCCGGGGTGGCAATCAGCCCCAGCATTTT

clone_size: NA
j_call: TRBJ1-2
d_call: TRBD1
v_call: TRBV7-2
cdr3_aa: CASSPGTGRVYGYTF
cdr3_nt: TGTGCCAGCAGCCCAGGGACAGGGAGAGTCTATGGCTACACCTTC

clone_size: few
j_call: TRBJ2-3
d_call: TRBD2
v_call: TRBV24-1
cdr3_aa: CATSGWRSSGPTDTQYF
cdr3_nt: TGTGCCACCAGTGGATGGAGATCTAGCGGGCCCACAGATACGCAGTATTTT

clone_size: NA
j_call: TRBJ2-5
d_call: NA
v_call: TRBV29-1
cdr3_aa: CSVEFLTADTQQTQYF
cdr3_nt: TGCAGCGTTGAATTCTTAACCGCGGACACTCAACAGACCCAGTACTTC

clone_size: NA
j_call: TRBJ2-7
d_call: TRBD1
v_call: TRBV5-1
cdr3_aa: CASRTGQELEYEQYF
cdr3_nt: TGCGCCAGCAGAACTGGACAGGAGTTAGAGTACGAGCAGTACTTC

clone_size: many
j_call: TRBJ2-7
d_call: TRBD1
v_call: TRBV13
cdr3_aa: CASSLRGQFREQYF
cdr3_nt: TGTGCCAGCAGCTTAAGGGGACAGTTTAGGGAGCAGTACTTC

clone_size: NA
j_call: TRBJ2-5
d_call: NA
v_call: TRBV10-3
cdr3_aa: CAISVSGMMETQYF
cdr3_nt: TGTGCCATCAGTGTATCAGGGATGATGGAGACCCAGTACTTC

clone_size: many
j_call: TRBJ1-1
d_call: NA
v_call: TRBV4-1
cdr3_aa: CASSLQENTEAFF
cdr3_nt: TGTGCCAGCAGTTTACAAGAGAACACTGAAGCTTTCTTT